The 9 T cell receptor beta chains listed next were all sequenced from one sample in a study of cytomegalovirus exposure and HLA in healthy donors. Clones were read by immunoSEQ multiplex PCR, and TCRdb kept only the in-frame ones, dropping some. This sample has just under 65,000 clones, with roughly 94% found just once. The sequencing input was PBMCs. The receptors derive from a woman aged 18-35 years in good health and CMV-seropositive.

CDR3 protein: CASSPLGTDNYGYTF. The CDR3 bases are TGTGCCAGCAGCCCACTAGGGACTGATAACTATGGCTACACCTTC. This rearrangement joins TRBV6-1 to TRBJ1-2; D is possibly TRBD1 (5 bases). Trimming left V 6 bases short and J 1 base short, with 15 bases between. The CDR3 contains 15 residues. Germline V CDR1 and CDR2: MNHNS, SASEGT.

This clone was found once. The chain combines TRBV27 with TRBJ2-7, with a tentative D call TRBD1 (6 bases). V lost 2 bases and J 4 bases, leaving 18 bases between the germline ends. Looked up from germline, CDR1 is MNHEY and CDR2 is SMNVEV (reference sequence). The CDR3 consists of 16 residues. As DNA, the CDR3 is TGTGCCAGCAGTTTAATGGGGGCCCCCATTTCTTACGAGCAGTACTTC. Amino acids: CASSLMGAPISYEQYF.

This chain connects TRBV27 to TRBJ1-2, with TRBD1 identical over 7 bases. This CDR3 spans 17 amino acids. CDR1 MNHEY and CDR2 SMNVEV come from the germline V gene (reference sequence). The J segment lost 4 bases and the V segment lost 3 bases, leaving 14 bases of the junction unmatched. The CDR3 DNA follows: TGTGCCAGCAGTTTTTCACAGGGGCCCACGACGGTCTATGGCTACACCTTC. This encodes CASSFSQGPTTVYGYTF.

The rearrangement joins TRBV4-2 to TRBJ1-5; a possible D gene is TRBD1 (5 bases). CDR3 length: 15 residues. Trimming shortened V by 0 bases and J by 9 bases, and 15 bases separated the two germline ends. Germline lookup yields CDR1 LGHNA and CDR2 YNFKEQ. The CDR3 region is CASSQESRGQGPQHF. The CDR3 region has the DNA TGTGCCAGCAGCCAAGAATCAAGGGGCCAGGGGCCCCAGCATTTT.

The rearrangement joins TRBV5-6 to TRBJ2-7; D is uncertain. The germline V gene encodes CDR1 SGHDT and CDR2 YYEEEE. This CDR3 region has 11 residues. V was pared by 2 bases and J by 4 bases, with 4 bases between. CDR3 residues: CASSFGYEQYF. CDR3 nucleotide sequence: TGTGCCAGCAGCTTCGGGTACGAGCAGTACTTC.

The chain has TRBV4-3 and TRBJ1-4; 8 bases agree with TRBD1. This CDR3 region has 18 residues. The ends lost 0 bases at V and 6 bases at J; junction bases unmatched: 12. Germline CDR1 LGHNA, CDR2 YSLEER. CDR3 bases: TGCGCCAGCAGCCAAGATCCGCTTAGGACAGGGCGGGATGAAAAACTGTTTTTT. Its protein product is CASSQDPLRTGRDEKLFF.

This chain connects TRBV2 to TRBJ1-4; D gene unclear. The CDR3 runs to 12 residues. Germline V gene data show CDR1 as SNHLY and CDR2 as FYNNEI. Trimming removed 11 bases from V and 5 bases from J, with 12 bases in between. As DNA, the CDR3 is TGTGCCGGCCGTCCCGGGAATGAAAAACTGTTTTTT. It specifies CAGRPGNEKLFF.

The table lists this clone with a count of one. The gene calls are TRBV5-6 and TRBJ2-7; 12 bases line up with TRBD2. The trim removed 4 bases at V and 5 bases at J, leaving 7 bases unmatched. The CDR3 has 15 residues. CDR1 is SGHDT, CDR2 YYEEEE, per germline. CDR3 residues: CASSPGLAGINEQYF. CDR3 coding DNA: TGTGCCAGCAGCCCCGGACTAGCGGGGATTAACGAGCAGTACTTC. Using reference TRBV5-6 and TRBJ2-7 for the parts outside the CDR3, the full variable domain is DAGVTQSPTHLIKTRGQQVTLRCSPKSGHDTVSWYQQALGQGPQFIFQYYEEEERQRGNFPDRFSGHQFPNYSSELNVNALLLGDSALYLCASSPGLAGINEQYFGPGTRLTVT.

The CDR3 nucleotides read TGTGCCAGTAGTATCCGGACAGGGGGCAAGGGAAACTATGGCTACACCTTC. Translated, it gives CASSIRTGGKGNYGYTF. V is TRBV19 and J is TRBJ1-2, with 11 bases identical to TRBD1. With V trimmed by 3 bases and J by 2 bases, 8 bases remained unmatched. CDR1 is LNHDA, CDR2 SQIVND, per germline (reference sequence). The CDR3 is 17 amino acids.